One TCR beta chain is described in this entry. Antigen: not known. The assay was immunoSEQ multiplex PCR, and TCRdb's table has in-frame clones only and misses some. Of 110,000 to 150,000 clones in the sample, around nine tenths are singletons; the top ten hold roughly 1.4%. This sample was taken from a study of CD4+ T cells in melanoma. With 4 bases clipped from V and 7 bases from J, the junction kept 10 bases outside the gene matches. This CDR3 spans 15 amino acids. From germline, CDR1 is SEHNR and CDR2 FQNEAQ (reference sequence). Overall study findings and caveats: Reportedly, melanoma neoantigen-specific CD4+ T cells showed varied differentiation states.

This sequence was found in a human donor with melanoma. The V gene is TRBV7-9, the J gene TRBJ1-2, with 9 bases matching TRBD1. The CDR3 region has the DNA TGTGCCAGCAGCTCGGAGACAGGGGGTTACTCTGGCTACACCTTC. It encodes CASSSETGGYSGYTF.